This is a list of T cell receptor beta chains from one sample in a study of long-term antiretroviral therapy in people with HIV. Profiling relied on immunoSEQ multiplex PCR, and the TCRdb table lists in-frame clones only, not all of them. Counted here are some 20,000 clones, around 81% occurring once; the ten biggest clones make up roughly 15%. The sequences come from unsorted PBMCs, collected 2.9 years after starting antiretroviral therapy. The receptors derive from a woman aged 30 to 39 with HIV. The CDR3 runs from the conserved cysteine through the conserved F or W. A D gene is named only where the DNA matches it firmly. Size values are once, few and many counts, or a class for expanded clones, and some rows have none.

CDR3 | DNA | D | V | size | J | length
CASSVWGAPGITQRHNEQFF | TGTGCCAGCAGCGTATGGGGGGCCCCGGGAATCACACAGAGGCACAATGAGCAGTTCTTC | NA | TRBV9 | NA | TRBJ2-1 | 20
CASSLGIGGSTDTQYF | TGCGCCAGCAGCTTGGGGATAGGGGGCAGCACAGATACGCAGTATTTT | TRBD1 | TRBV5-1 | NA | TRBJ2-3 | 16
CAISGEHRGSGYTF | TGTGCCATCAGTGGGGAACACAGGGGAAGTGGCTACACCTTC | TRBD1 | TRBV10-3 | NA | TRBJ1-2 | 14
CASAYGGGGQPQHF | TGTGCCTCAGCTTACGGGGGGGGAGGTCAGCCCCAGCATTTT | NA | TRBV7-8 | NA | TRBJ1-5 | 14
CASSKGQQYEQYF | TGTGCCAGCAGCAAGGGGCAGCAGTACGAGCAGTACTTC | NA | TRBV6-1 | few | TRBJ2-7 | 13
CASSAIRGHSYNSPLHF | TGTGCCAGCAGCGCCATAAGGGGGCACTCCTATAATTCACCCCTCCACTTT | TRBD1 | TRBV9 | few | TRBJ1-6 | 17
CASSPPAGGYTF | TGTGCCAGCTCACCACCAGCCGGTGGCTACACCTTC | NA | TRBV18 | NA | TRBJ1-2 | 12
CASSLGGFYGASTEAFF | TGTGCCAGCAGCTTAGGCGGTTTTTACGGGGCTAGCACTGAAGCTTTCTTT | NA | TRBV11-2 | NA | TRBJ1-1 | 17
CASSQDARTLRNTIYF | TGTGCCAGCAGCCAAGATGCAAGGACCCTAAGGAACACCATATATTTT | NA | TRBV14 | NA | TRBJ1-3 | 16
CASSPQGTTNEKLFF | TGTGCCAGTAGTCCCCAGGGAACAACTAATGAAAAACTGTTTTTT | NA | TRBV19 | NA | TRBJ1-4 | 15
CASRLGQTTEAFF | TGTGCCAGCAGGCTCGGACAGACCACTGAAGCTTTCTTT | NA | TRBV6-5 | once | TRBJ1-1 | 13
CSVESGNTEAFF | TGCAGCGTTGAGTCGGGGAACACTGAAGCTTTCTTT | NA | TRBV29-1 | NA | TRBJ1-1 | 12
CASSQPGARGYTF | TGTGCCAGCAGCCAACCAGGGGCCCGTGGCTACACCTTC | NA | TRBV6-1 | NA | TRBJ1-2 | 13
CASSLGQGGFGETQYF | TGTGCCAGCAGCTTAGGACAGGGAGGTTTTGGGGAGACCCAGTACTTC | NA | TRBV7-9 | NA | TRBJ2-5 | 16
CASSRTRGPPDTQYF | TGTGCCAGTAGTCGGACACGCGGCCCCCCAGATACGCAGTATTTT | NA | TRBV19 | NA | TRBJ2-3 | 15
CASTPGAGVTDTQYF | TGTGCCAGTACCCCCGGGGCGGGGGTCACAGATACGCAGTATTTT | TRBD2 | TRBV19 | NA | TRBJ2-3 | 15
CASSSYRAGTEAFF | TGTGCCAGCAGTTCGTACAGGGCCGGCACTGAAGCTTTCTTT | NA | TRBV6-5 | NA | TRBJ1-1 | 14
CASSARLGQGGKNIQYF | TGTGCCAGCAGTGCGCGGCTGGGACAGGGGGGCAAAAACATTCAGTACTTC | TRBD1 | TRBV25-1 | NA | TRBJ2-4 | 17
CATRRGESYNSPLHF | TGTGCCACCCGTCGGGGGGAGAGTTATAATTCACCCCTCCACTTT | NA | TRBV19 | NA | TRBJ1-6 | 15
CASSMKGVYFF | TGTGCCAGTAGTATGAAAGGAGTGTATTTCTTC | NA | TRBV19 | NA | TRBJ2-1 | 11
CASSEFGDYSNQPQHF | TGTGCCAGCAGTGAATTTGGCGACTATAGCAATCAGCCCCAGCATTTT | NA | TRBV6-1 | NA | TRBJ1-5 | 16
CASSYGQLAKNIQYF | TGTGCCAGCAGCTATGGACAACTAGCCAAAAACATTCAGTACTTC | NA | TRBV2 | NA | TRBJ2-4 | 15
CASSPSDTEAFF | TGTGCCAGCTCACCGTCGGACACTGAAGCTTTCTTT | NA | TRBV18 | NA | TRBJ1-1 | 12
CASSAGPYNSPLHF | TGTGCCAGCAGCGCGGGGCCCTATAATTCACCCCTCCACTTT | NA | TRBV9 | NA | TRBJ1-6 | 14
CASSVGVIGYNSPLHF | TGTGCCAGCAGCGTAGGGGTTATCGGCTATAATTCACCCCTCCACTTT | NA | TRBV9 | few | TRBJ1-6 | 16
CASSLDSYRTYEQYF | TGTGCCAGCAGCTTAGATTCGTACAGAACTTACGAGCAGTACTTC | NA | TRBV11-2 | NA | TRBJ2-7 | 15
CASTTPLEGTQYF | TGTGCCAGCACCACCCCCCTTGAAGGGACCCAGTACTTC | NA | TRBV6-5 | NA | TRBJ2-5 | 13
CASSPGGNQPQHF | TGTGCCAGCAGCCCTGGTGGTAATCAGCCCCAGCATTTT | NA | TRBV6-5 | NA | TRBJ1-5 | 13
CSPVEGYTF | TGCAGCCCTGTCGAGGGCTACACCTTC | NA | TRBV29-1 | NA | TRBJ1-2 | 9
CASTPGTRASGYTF | TGTGCCAGCACCCCCGGGACACGCGCTAGCGGCTACACCTTC | NA | TRBV6-6 | medium-sized | TRBJ1-2 | 14
CASSYSRKSEAFF | TGTGCCAGCAGTTACTCGAGGAAGAGCGAAGCTTTCTTT | NA | TRBV6-6 | NA | TRBJ1-1 | 13
CASSGASSGNTIYF | TGCGCCAGCAGCGGCGCCTCCTCTGGAAACACCATATATTTT | NA | TRBV5-1 | NA | TRBJ1-3 | 14
CASSSSDSTDTQYF | TGTGCCAGCAGCTCCTCGGACTCTACAGATACGCAGTATTTT | NA | TRBV13 | once | TRBJ2-3 | 14
CASRTSGGRTIGELFF | TGTGCCAGCAGGACTAGCGGGGGGCGGACGATTGGGGAGCTGTTTTTT | TRBD2 | TRBV2 | NA | TRBJ2-2 | 16
CASSQRQGANQPQHF | TGCGCCAGCAGCCAACGCCAGGGGGCCAATCAGCCCCAGCATTTT | TRBD1 | TRBV4-1 | NA | TRBJ1-5 | 15
CSVLSRLGDTEAFF | TGCAGCGTACTCTCCAGGCTAGGGGACACTGAAGCTTTCTTT | NA | TRBV29-1 | NA | TRBJ1-1 | 14
CASSGIGGAHTETQYF | TGTGCCAGCAGCGGGATCGGGGGGGCGCATACAGAGACCCAGTACTTC | TRBD2 | TRBV14 | NA | TRBJ2-5 | 16
CASSYKGVDRQPQHF | TGTGCCAGCAGTTATAAGGGAGTGGATCGTCAGCCCCAGCATTTT | NA | TRBV6-6 | NA | TRBJ1-5 | 15
CASSIGSLVLNSPLHF | TGTGCCAGCTCGATAGGGTCGCTTGTGTTGAATTCACCCCTCCACTTT | NA | TRBV2 | NA | TRBJ1-6 | 16
CASSQGVMDTQYF | TGTGCCAGCAGCCAGGGGGTGATGGATACGCAGTATTTT | NA | TRBV4-2 | NA | TRBJ2-3 | 13
CASSIGTDTQYF | TGTGCCAGTAGTATCGGGACAGATACGCAGTATTTT | NA | TRBV19 | NA | TRBJ2-3 | 12
CASSSGLAGGLEGWNEQFF | TGTGCCAGCAGCTCGGGACTAGCGGGGGGGCTGGAGGGTTGGAATGAGCAGTTCTTC | TRBD2 | TRBV7-9 | NA | TRBJ2-1 | 19
CASSEFQGTRNTEAFF | TGTGCCAGCAGTGAATTTCAGGGAACGCGGAACACTGAAGCTTTCTTT | NA | TRBV6-1 | NA | TRBJ1-1 | 16
CASSSDSNQPQHF | TGCGCCAGCAGCTCAGATAGCAATCAGCCCCAGCATTTT | NA | TRBV4-1 | few | TRBJ1-5 | 13
CASSLIQETQYF | TGTGCCAGCAGCTTGATCCAAGAGACCCAGTACTTC | NA | TRBV5-5 | NA | TRBJ2-5 | 12
CASSDGRVGNYGYTF | TGTGCCAGCAGTGACGGCCGGGTCGGTAACTATGGCTACACCTTC | NA | TRBV6-1 | NA | TRBJ1-2 | 15
CAWSPRDGVKPQHF | TGTGCCTGGAGCCCCAGGGACGGCGTGAAGCCCCAGCATTTT | NA | TRBV30 | NA | TRBJ1-5 | 14
CASSSGLNTEAFF | TGTGCCAGCAGCTCTGGACTAAACACTGAAGCTTTCTTT | NA | TRBV6-4 | NA | TRBJ1-1 | 13